Listed below are T cell receptor beta chains from one sample, sequenced in a study of chemoradiotherapy in HPV16-positive cancers. Here immunoSEQ multiplex PCR was the method, and the copy in TCRdb shows in-frame clones only, minus some. This table holds 20,000 to 25,000 clones, around 90% found once. This specimen consisted of blood, obtained from a patient who underwent chemoradiotherapy. The origin of the receptors is a human donor with HPV-associated anogenital cancer. CDR3s include the opening cysteine and the closing phenylalanine or tryptophan. Each record gives: D gene, V gene, J gene, clone size, CDR3 DNA, CDR3 protein. A D gene is named only where the DNA matches it firmly. The listing skips clone size in some rows; elsewhere it reads once, few, many or a size class.

TRBD2	TRBV19	TRBJ2-3	-	TGTGCCAGTAGTATACGCGGGACTAGCAGCGGCACAGATACGCAGTATTTT	CASSIRGTSSGTDTQYF
-	TRBV7-9	TRBJ2-6	-	TGTGCCAGCAGCTTAGCACAGGGCTCTGGGGCCAACGTCCTGACTTTC	CASSLAQGSGANVLTF
-	TRBV6-1	TRBJ1-1	few	TGTGCCAGCAGTGAAGCGCGGGCTTTCTTT	CASSEARAFF
-	TRBV27	TRBJ2-3	-	TGTGCCAGCAGCAAGAGGGGGGCGGGAGATACGCAGTATTTT	CASSKRGAGDTQYF
-	TRBV2	TRBJ2-3	-	TGTGCCAGCAAACTAGCAATAGATACGCAGTATTTT	CASKLAIDTQYF
TRBD1	TRBV6-1	TRBJ1-1	-	TGTGCCAGCAGTGAAGCGGACAGGGAACGGGCTTTCTTT	CASSEADRERAFF
TRBD1	TRBV6-1	TRBJ1-2	few	TGTGCCAGCAAGACAGGGGGCAGTGGGGGCTACACCTTC	CASKTGGSGGYTF
-	TRBV30	TRBJ1-5	-	TGTGCCTGGAGTGTAGCCAGGGCCAAGACAGTTAGCAATCAGCCCCAGCATTTT	CAWSVARAKTVSNQPQHF
-	TRBV5-1	TRBJ1-3	-	TGCGCCAGCAGCCCGGGGGTCTCTGGAAACACCATATATTTT	CASSPGVSGNTIYF
TRBD1	TRBV4-1	TRBJ1-2	-	TGCGCCAGCAGCCAAGTTCAGGGGGGGGCGGGTGGCTACACCTTC	CASSQVQGGAGGYTF
TRBD2	TRBV2	TRBJ2-5	-	TGTGCCAGCTCCCAGGGACCCCTAGCGGGGGAGGGAGAGACCCAGTACTTC	CASSQGPLAGEGETQYF
TRBD1	TRBV2	TRBJ1-5	-	TGTGCCAGCAGTTGGGGACAGTCGGTGAATCAGCCCCAGCATTTT	CASSWGQSVNQPQHF
-	TRBV6-1	TRBJ1-1	-	TGTGCCAGCAGTGAAGCCACAAGGAACACTGAAGCTTTCTTT	CASSEATRNTEAFF
-	TRBV5-4	TRBJ2-2	-	TGTGCCAGCAGCTTCAGGGGCGGCACCGGGGAGCTGTTTTTT	CASSFRGGTGELFF
TRBD2	TRBV19	TRBJ2-5	-	TGTGCCAGTAGTATAGATGTTGCTAGCGGGGGGGAGACCCAGTACTTC	CASSIDVASGGETQYF
-	TRBV19	TRBJ1-2	-	TGTGCCAGCCTCGAGACTCTGAACTATGGCTACACCTTC	CASLETLNYGYTF
-	TRBV15	TRBJ2-5	-	TGTGCCACCAGCAGCGAGGGGGGGCCTAGAAAGACCCAGTACTTC	CATSSEGGPRKTQYF
-	TRBV7-9	TRBJ2-5	-	TGTGCCAGCAGCTTTAAAGCAGGAGAGACCCAGTACTTC	CASSFKAGETQYF
-	TRBV7-8	TRBJ1-4	-	TGTGCCAGCGGACTTGAAAAACTGTTTTTT	CASGLEKLFF
TRBD1	TRBV28	TRBJ1-1	-	TGTGCCAGCAGTTTGACAGGGGGCATGGAAAGTGAAGCTTTCTTT	CASSLTGGMESEAFF
-	TRBV5-4	TRBJ1-5	-	TGTGCCAGCAGCTTGTCTTGGCAGGTCAATCAGCCCCAGCATTTT	CASSLSWQVNQPQHF
-	TRBV7-9	TRBJ1-4	few	TGTGCCAGCAGCTTAGAATGGGCAGGGCCAGAAAAACTGTTTTTT	CASSLEWAGPEKLFF
TRBD2	TRBV2	TRBJ2-5	-	TGTGCCAGCAGTACCGGGACTAGTGGGGAGACCCAGTACTTC	CASSTGTSGETQYF
-	TRBV2	TRBJ2-1	-	TGTGCCAGACAAGCGGGCATGTCCTACAATGAGCAGTTCTTC	CARQAGMSYNEQFF
-	TRBV6-5	TRBJ2-6	once	TGTGCCAGCAGGAGGGGATCTGGGGCCAACGTCCTGACTTTC	CASRRGSGANVLTF
-	TRBV9	TRBJ2-1	-	TGTGCCAGCAGCACCGGTTTGGGGGCCAATGAGCAGTTCTTC	CASSTGLGANEQFF
-	TRBV7-3	TRBJ2-2	-	TGTGCCAGCAGCTTATCCGGGGACACCGGGGAGCTGTTTTTT	CASSLSGDTGELFF
TRBD2	TRBV19	TRBJ2-1	-	TGTGCCAGTAGTATCCTGCTAGCGGGGAACAATGAGCAGTTCTTC	CASSILLAGNNEQFF
TRBD1	TRBV5-1	TRBJ1-2	-	TGCGCCAGCAGCGAAAGGGACAGGGGGCTCGGGGGCTACACCTTC	CASSERDRGLGGYTF
-	TRBV29-1	TRBJ1-4	-	TGCAGCGTCCGACGGGGGGCTAATGAAAAACTGTTTTTT	CSVRRGANEKLFF
-	TRBV7-2	TRBJ2-2	-	TGTGCCAGCAGCCGACGGGCCTACACCGGGGAGCTGTTTTTT	CASSRRAYTGELFF
TRBD1	TRBV6-6	TRBJ2-7	-	TGTGTTACAGGGGGCGAATCTCCCAATTACGAGCAGTACTTC	CVTGGESPNYEQYF
TRBD1	TRBV7-2	TRBJ1-2	-	TGTGCCAGCAGCGCCAAACAGGGGTTGGATGGCTACACCTTC	CASSAKQGLDGYTF
-	TRBV19	TRBJ1-6	-	TGTGCCAGTAGAGTCGAGAATTCACCCCTCCACTTT	CASRVENSPLHF
-	TRBV19	TRBJ1-5	-	TGTGCCAGTAGTCCGGGCAATCAGCCCCAGCATTTT	CASSPGNQPQHF
-	TRBV2	TRBJ2-4	few	TGTGCCAGCAGGGGGGACTCGGCCATTCAGTACTTC	CASRGDSAIQYF
TRBD1	TRBV10-3	TRBJ2-1	-	TGTGCCATCAGTGCCGGGACAGGGGTTTACAATGAGCAGTTCTTC	CAISAGTGVYNEQFF
-	TRBV25-1	TRBJ1-2	-	TGTGCCAGCAGTCTCTCGCCTTATGGCCACACCTTC	CASSLSPYGHTF
TRBD1	TRBV5-4	TRBJ2-5	-	TGTGCCAGCAGATCCTCACCTACAGGGGTTTCACAAGAGACCCAGTACTTC	CASRSSPTGVSQETQYF
TRBD1	TRBV6-5	TRBJ1-6	-	TGTGCCAGCGCTAAGACAGGGAGCAATTCACCCCTCCACTTT	CASAKTGSNSPLHF